This T cell receptor beta chain was sequenced during a study of blood T cells in healthy people across ages. The CDR3 loop spans 12 amino acids. Trimming removed 2 bases from V and 0 bases from J, with 4 bases in between. The germline V gene encodes CDR1 SQVTM and CDR2 ANQGSEA. The extraction recovered at least 6 micrograms of total RNA per sample. A second roughly 6 to 12 cycle PCR used barcoded and J-beta primers. TCRdb reanalysed the 5' RACE reads using MiXCR and keeps one entry per CDR3 protein. The sample lists just under 750,000 distinct CDR3 sequences; 20% to 25% were seen once. The chain links TRBV29-1 to TRBJ1-2; D remains ambiguous. The sample taken for sequencing was blood. The receptor comes from a man between 65 and 85 years old in good health. The CDR3 is CSVESTNYGYTF. As DNA, the CDR3 is TGCAGCGTTGAATCCACTAACTATGGCTACACCTTC. Full variable domain (outside the CDR3, taken from reference TRBV29-1 and TRBJ1-2): SAVISQKPSRDICQRGTSLTIQCQVDSQVTMMFWYRQQPGQSLTLIATANQGSEATYESGFVIDKFPISRPNLTFSTLTVSNMSPEDSSIYLCSVESTNYGYTFGSGTRLTVV.